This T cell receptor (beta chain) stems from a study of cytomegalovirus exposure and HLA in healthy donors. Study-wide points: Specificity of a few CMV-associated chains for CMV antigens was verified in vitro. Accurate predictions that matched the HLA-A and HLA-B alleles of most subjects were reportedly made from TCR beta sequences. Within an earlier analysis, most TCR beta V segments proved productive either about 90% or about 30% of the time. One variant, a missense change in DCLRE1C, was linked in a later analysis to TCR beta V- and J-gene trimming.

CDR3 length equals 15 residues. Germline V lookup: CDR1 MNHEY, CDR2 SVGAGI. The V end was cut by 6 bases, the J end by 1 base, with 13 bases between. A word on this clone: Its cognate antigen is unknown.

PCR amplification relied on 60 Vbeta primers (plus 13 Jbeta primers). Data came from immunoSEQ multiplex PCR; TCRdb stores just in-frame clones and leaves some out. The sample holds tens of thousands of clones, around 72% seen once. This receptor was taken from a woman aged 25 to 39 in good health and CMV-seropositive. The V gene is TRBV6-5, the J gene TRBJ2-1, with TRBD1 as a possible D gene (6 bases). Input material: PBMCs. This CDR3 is CASSRQVLSYNEQFF. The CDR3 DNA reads TGTGCCAGCAGCCGACAGGTGCTTTCCTACAATGAGCAGTTCTTC.